This entry features one T cell receptor beta chain sequence. The target antigen is unknown. This entry is derived from a study of blood T cells in healthy people across ages. Study-wide points: Across samples, TCR beta diversity tracked strongly with naive T cell percentage.

The germline CDR1 and CDR2 sequences are DFQATT and SNEGSKA (reference sequence). Trimming cost V 2 bases and J 2 bases; bases outside gene matches: 6. CDR3 length: 15 residues. A sample-barcoded 5' primer and a J-beta primer mix were used in a second PCR of roughly 6 to 11 cycles. TCRdb redid the calling of the 5' RACE reads with MiXCR, one entry per CDR3 protein. The sample has hundreds of thousands of distinct CDR3 sequences; approximately 52% are singletons. The chain has TRBV20-1 and TRBJ2-1, with TRBD2 matching over 7 bases. Sequenced material: blood. The source is a woman aged 80 or over in good health. The CDR3 spells CSARTAGQTYNEQFF. CDR3 sequence (DNA): TGCAGTGCTAGAACAGCGGGGCAAACCTACAATGAGCAGTTCTTC.